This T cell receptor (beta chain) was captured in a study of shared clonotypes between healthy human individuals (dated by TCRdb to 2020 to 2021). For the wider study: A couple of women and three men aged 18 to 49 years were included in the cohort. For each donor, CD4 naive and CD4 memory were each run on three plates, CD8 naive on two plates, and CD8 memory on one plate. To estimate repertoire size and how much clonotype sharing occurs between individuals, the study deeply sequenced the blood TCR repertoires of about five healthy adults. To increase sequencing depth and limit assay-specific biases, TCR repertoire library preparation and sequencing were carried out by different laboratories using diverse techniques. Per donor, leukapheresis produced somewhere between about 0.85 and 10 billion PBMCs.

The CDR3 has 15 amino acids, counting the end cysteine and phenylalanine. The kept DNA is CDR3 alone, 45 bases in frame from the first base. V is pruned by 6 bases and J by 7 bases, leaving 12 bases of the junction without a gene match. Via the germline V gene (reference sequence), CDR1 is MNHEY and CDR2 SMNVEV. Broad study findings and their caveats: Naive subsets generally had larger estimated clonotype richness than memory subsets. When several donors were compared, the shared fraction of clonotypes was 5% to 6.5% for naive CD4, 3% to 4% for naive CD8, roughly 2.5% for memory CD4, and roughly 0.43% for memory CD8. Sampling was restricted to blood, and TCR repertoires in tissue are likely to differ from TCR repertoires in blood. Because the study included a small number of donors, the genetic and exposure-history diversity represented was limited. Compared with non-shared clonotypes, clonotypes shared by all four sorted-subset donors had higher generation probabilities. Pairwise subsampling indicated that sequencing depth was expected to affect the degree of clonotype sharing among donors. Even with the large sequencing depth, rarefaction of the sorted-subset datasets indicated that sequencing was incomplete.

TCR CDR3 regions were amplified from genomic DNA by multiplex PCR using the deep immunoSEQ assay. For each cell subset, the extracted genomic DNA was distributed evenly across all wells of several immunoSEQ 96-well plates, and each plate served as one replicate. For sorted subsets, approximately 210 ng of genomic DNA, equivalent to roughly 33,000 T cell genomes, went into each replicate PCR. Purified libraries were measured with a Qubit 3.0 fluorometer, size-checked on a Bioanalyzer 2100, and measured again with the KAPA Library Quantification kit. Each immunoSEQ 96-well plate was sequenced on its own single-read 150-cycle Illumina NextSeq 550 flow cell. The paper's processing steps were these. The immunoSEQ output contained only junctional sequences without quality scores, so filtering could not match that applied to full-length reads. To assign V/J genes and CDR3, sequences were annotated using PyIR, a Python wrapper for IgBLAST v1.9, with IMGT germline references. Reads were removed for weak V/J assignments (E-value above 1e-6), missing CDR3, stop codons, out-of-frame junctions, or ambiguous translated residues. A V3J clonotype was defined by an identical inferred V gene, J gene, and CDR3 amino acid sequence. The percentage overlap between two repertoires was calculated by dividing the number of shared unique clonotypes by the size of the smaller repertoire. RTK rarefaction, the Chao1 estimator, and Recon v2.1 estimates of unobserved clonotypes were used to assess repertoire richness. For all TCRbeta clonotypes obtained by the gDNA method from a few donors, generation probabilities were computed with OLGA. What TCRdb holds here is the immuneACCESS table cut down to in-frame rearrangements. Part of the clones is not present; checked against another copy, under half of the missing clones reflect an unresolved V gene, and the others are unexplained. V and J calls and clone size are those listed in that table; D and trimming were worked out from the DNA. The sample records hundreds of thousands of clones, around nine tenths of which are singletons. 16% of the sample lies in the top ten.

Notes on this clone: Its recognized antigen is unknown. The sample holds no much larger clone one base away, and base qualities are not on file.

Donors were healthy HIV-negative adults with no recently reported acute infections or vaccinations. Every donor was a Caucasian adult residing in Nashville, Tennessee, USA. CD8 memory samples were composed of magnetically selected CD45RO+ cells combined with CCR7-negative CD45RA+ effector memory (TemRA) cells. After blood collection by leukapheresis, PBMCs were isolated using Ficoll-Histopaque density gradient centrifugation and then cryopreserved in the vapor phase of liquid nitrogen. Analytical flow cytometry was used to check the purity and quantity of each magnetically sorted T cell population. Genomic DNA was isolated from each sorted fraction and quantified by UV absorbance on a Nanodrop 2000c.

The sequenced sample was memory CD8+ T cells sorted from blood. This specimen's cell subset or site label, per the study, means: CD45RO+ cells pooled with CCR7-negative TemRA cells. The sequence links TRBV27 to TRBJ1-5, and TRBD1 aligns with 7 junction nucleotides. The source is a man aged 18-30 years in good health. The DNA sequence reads TGTGCCAGCAGGCTTGGGGGGACAGCGGGGCAGCCCCAGCATTTT. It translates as CASRLGGTAGQPQHF.